The sequence of this T cell receptor beta chain was determined in a study of blood T cell repertoires in COVID-19. Study information: COVID-19 samples, acute and convalescent, were from the United States, Italy and Spain.

Per the original data handling: Using reference gene primer amplification, nucleated cell counts were estimated. Method: immunoSEQ multiplex PCR; TCRdb's copy keeps in-frame clones and lacks some. That table supplies the V and J calls and clone size; D and trimming were determined from the DNA. There are under 300,000 clones in the sample; approximately 89% occur only once, and around 3.1% lies in the top ten. Participants were aged roughly 18 to 89 years from roughly 26 US areas. The V end lost 3 bases, the J end lost 0 bases, and 10 bases lay between the germline ends. The CDR3 is made up of 15 amino acids. The germline CDR1 and CDR2 sequences are KGHDR and SFDVKD.

The chain joins TRBV24-1 to TRBJ2-5, with D tentatively TRBD1 (5 bases). The sequenced sample was PBMCs or T cells enriched from blood (not recorded which). The TCR comes from a middle-aged woman who had been exposed to COVID-19. The CDR3 region is CATSDTGSDQETQYF. DNA of the CDR3: TGTGCCACCAGTGATACAGGTTCCGACCAAGAGACCCAGTACTTC.